This T cell receptor (beta chain) was identified in a study of blood T cells in healthy people across ages. A second roughly 7 to 12 cycle PCR used barcoded and J-beta primers. Individual samples furnished no less than 3 million CDR3-containing paired-end reads apiece. In TCRdb, the 5' RACE reads were re-called with MiXCR into one record per CDR3 protein. The table has fewer than 2,000,000 distinct CDR3 sequences, about 39% seen once. Germline V gene data show CDR1 as SGHTA and CDR2 as FQGNSA. CDR3 length: 14 amino acids. Trimming removed 1 base at V and 14 bases at J, with 18 bases between. The receptor's source is a human donor in good health. This sequence joins TRBV7-2 and TRBJ2-1; D unresolved. The sequenced material came from blood. This chain's CDR3 is CASSLGLMVSRKFF. The DNA of the CDR3 is TGTGCCAGCAGCTTAGGGTTAATGGTCTCGAGGAAGTTCTTC.